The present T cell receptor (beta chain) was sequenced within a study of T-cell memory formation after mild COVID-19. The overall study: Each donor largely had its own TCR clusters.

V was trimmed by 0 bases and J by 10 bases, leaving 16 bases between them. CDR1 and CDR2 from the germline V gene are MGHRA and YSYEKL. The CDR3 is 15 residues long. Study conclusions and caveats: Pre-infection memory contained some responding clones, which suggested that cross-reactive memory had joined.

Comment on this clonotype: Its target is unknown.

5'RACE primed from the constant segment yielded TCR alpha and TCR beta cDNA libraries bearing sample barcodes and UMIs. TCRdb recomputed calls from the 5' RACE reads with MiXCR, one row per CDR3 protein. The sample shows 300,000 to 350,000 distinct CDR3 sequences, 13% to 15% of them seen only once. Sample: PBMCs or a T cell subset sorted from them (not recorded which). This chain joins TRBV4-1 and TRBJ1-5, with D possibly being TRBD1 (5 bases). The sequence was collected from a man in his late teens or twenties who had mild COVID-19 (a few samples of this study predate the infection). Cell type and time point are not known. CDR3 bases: TGCGCCAGCAGCCAAGAAGTGGGGGGGTCTCGACCCCAGCATTTT. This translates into CASSQEVGGSRPQHF.